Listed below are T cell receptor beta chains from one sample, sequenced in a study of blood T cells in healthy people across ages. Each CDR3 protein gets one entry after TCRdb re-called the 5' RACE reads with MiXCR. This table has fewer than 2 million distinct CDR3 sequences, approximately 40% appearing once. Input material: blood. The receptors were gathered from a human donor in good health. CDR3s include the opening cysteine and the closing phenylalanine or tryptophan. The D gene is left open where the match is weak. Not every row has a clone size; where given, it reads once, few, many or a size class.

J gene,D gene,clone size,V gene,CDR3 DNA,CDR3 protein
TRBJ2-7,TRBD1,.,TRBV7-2,TGTGCCAGCAGCTTAGTTGGAATGACGGGACAGGGTTTTGACGAGCAGTACTTC,CASSLVGMTGQGFDEQYF
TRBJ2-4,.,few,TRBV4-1,TGCGCCAGCAGCCAAGTTGCGAGCGGGACATCCGGGCGACAGTACTTC,CASSQVASGTSGRQYF
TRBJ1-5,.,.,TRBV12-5,TGTGCTAGTGGTTTTCCCCAGCTAGAGTGGTATCAGCCCCAGCATTTT,CASGFPQLEWYQPQHF
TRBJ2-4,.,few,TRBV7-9,TGTGCCAGCAGCTTATACAATTTTAAAGCCAAAAACATTCAGTACTTC,CASSLYNFKAKNIQYF
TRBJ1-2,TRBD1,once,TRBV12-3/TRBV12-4,TGTGCCAGCAGTTTCCTCGACAGGGAAGTAGGCTATGGCTACACCTTC,CASSFLDREVGYGYTF
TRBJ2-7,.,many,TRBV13,TGTGCCAGCAGCCCACGCTCAGGTTACGAGCAGTACTTC,CASSPRSGYEQYF
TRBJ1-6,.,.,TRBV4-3,TGCGCCAGCAGCCTTCGTTTAGCCGCCCCCCTCCACTTT,CASSLRLAAPLHF
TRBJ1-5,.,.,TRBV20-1,TGCAGTGCTAGAGGTTACGACAGGACCCTTAATCAGCCCCAGCATTTT,CSARGYDRTLNQPQHF
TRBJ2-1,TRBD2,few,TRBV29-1,TGCAGCTCTGACTCGGGGCGGGGGGGCCTCTACAATGAGCAGTTCTTC,CSSDSGRGGLYNEQFF
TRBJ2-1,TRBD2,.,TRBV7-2,TGTGCCAGCAGCCTAGCGGGGGGAACGTACAGTGAGCAGTTCTTC,CASSLAGGTYSEQFF
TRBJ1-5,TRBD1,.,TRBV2,TGTGCCAGCAGGGGGACAGGGGGCAATCGGCCCCAGCATTTT,CASRGTGGNRPQHF
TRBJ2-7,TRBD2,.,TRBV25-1,TGTGCCGTGCGGGGGACCGTATCCCACTACGAGCAGTACTTC,CAVRGTVSHYEQYF
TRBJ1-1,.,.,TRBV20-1,TGCAGTGCGCCGAAAGAGTGGGGCACTGAAGCTTTCTTT,CSAPKEWGTEAFF
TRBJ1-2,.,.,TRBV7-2,TGTGCCAGCAGCCCGCTGAGTTTTAGTTCCTATGGCTACACCTTC,CASSPLSFSSYGYTF
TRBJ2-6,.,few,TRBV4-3,TGCGCCAGCAGCCAATCTGCCTTCTCTGGGGCCAACGTCCTGACTTTC,CASSQSAFSGANVLTF
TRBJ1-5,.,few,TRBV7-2,TGTGCCGGCAGCTTAGTCCGAAACGATCAGCCCCAGCATTTT,CAGSLVRNDQPQHF
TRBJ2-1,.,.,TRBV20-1,TGCAGTGCTAGAGATCCGGGGAACGTCGAGCAGTTCTTC,CSARDPGNVEQFF
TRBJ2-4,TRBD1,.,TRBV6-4,TGTGCCAGCACTACCGGGACAGGGGGCTTGACCAAAAACATTCAGTACTTC,CASTTGTGGLTKNIQYF
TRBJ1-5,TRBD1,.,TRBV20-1,TGCAGTGCTAGGGCCCATGGACAGGGAGGCAATCAGCCCCAGCATTTT,CSARAHGQGGNQPQHF
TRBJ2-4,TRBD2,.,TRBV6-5,TGTGCCAGCAGTTACGCGTCTAGCGGGGGGGTAGCCAAAAACATTCAGTACTTC,CASSYASSGGVAKNIQYF
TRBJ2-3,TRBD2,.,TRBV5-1,TGCGCCAGCAGCTTCAGCGGACTAGCGGCGAGCACAGATACGCAGTATTTT,CASSFSGLAASTDTQYF
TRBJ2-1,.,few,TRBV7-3,TGTGCCAGCAGCCCAAAGGGTAGCGCTTACAATGAGCAGTTCTTC,CASSPKGSAYNEQFF
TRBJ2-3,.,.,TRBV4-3,TGCGCCAGCAGCCAAGTCGGCAGGGCAACAGATACGCAGTATTTT,CASSQVGRATDTQYF
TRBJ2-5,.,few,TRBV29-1,TGCAGCGTTCGAGGAGGGGGGGGTCGTCAAGAGACCCAGTACTTC,CSVRGGGGRQETQYF
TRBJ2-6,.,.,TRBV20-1,TGCAGTGCTAGAGAGTATGGTACCATCTCTGGGGCCAACGTCCTGACTTTC,CSAREYGTISGANVLTF
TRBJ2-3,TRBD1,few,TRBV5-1,TGCGCCAGCAGCTACAGACCGGGACAGGGACAAGATACGCAGTATTTT,CASSYRPGQGQDTQYF
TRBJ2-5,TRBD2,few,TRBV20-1,TGCGGCTCCGCACCTCGGGACTATAGAGAGACCCAGTACTTC,CGSAPRDYRETQYF
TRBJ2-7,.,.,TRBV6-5,TGTGCCAGCGGGGCACAGGGCGTGGGGGCCTACGAGCAGTACTTC,CASGAQGVGAYEQYF
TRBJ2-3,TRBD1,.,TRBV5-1,TGCGCCAGCAGCTTCGGGACAGGGAGGTTCTCAGATACGCAGTATTTT,CASSFGTGRFSDTQYF
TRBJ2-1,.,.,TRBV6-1,TGTGCCAGCAGTGAAGTGGGCCTCTCCTACAATGAGCAGTTCTTC,CASSEVGLSYNEQFF
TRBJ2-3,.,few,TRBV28,TGTGCCAGCAGGGGACGAGGCAGGGGCTTCACAGATACGCAGTATTTT,CASRGRGRGFTDTQYF
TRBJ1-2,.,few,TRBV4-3,TGCGCCAGCAGCCAAGGGGGCACCCAAGCTAACTATGGCTACACCTTC,CASSQGGTQANYGYTF
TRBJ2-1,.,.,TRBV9,TGTGCCAGCAGCCCAGATAGGGTCGGGGGGCCTGACAATGAGCAGTTCTTC,CASSPDRVGGPDNEQFF
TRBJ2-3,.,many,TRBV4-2,TGTGCCAGCAGCCCCGAGGGGGGTAGTACAGATACGCAGTATTTT,CASSPEGGSTDTQYF
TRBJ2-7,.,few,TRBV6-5,TGTGCCAGCAGCAGGGAGGTGGAATACGAGCAGTACTTC,CASSREVEYEQYF
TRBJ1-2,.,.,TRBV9,TGTGCCAGCAGCGTAGATGTAGGGAGGAGTATCGGCTACACCTTC,CASSVDVGRSIGYTF
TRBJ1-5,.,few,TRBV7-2,TGTGCCAGCAGCAGCAACCAGGGATATAGCAATCAGCCCCAGCATTTT,CASSSNQGYSNQPQHF
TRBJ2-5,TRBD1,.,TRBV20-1,TGCAGTGCTAGGTGGCCCGGGACAGGGAGGGAGACCCAGTACTTC,CSARWPGTGRETQYF
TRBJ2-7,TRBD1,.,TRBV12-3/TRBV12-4,TGTGCCAGCTACAAGACAGGGACCCTTCTGAACGAGCAGTACTTC,CASYKTGTLLNEQYF
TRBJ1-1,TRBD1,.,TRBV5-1,TGCGCCAGCAGCTTTGGGGGACAGGGAACGGAAGCTTTCTTT,CASSFGGQGTEAFF
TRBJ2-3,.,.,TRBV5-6,TGTGCCAGCAGTTCTCCAAAGGGGGAAGGTACGCAGTATTTT,CASSSPKGEGTQYF